Listed below are T cell receptor beta chains from one sample, sequenced in a study of identical twins. TCRdb re-called the 5' RACE reads through MiXCR, storing one row per CDR3 protein. The profile shows about 890,000 distinct CDR3 sequences, 12% of them singletons. This same sample was also part of a study on yellow fever vaccine responses in identical twins.

Sequenced sample: PBMCs. The receptor source for this set is a woman aged 18-29 years in good health. The CDR3 runs from the conserved cysteine through the conserved F or W. The D gene is left open where the match is weak. Not every row has a clone size; where given, it reads once, few, many or a size class.

clone_size,cdr3_length,v_call,j_call,d_call,cdr3_nt,cdr3_aa
.,14,TRBV20-1,TRBJ2-3,.,TGCAGTGCCCGGAGGGGGCCTAGCACAGATACGCAGTATTTT,CSARRGPSTDTQYF
few,15,TRBV5-1,TRBJ2-1,.,TGCGCCAGCAGCCTCGACGGGAAGTGGGCGGATGAGCAGTTCTTC,CASSLDGKWADEQFF
.,16,TRBV2,TRBJ2-4,.,TGTGCCAGCAGTCTCGCGGCGGCTCTAGCCAAAAACATTCAGTACTTC,CASSLAAALAKNIQYF
few,15,TRBV11-2,TRBJ2-5,.,TGTGCCAGCAGCTCAACGAGGACCAGCGTCGAGACCCAGTACTTC,CASSSTRTSVETQYF
many,16,TRBV28,TRBJ2-1,.,TGTGCCAGCAGTCCTTATACCCCCCGGGCTAGCGATGAGCAGTTCTTC,CASSPYTPRASDEQFF
.,16,TRBV7-3,TRBJ2-1,TRBD2,TGTGCCAGCAGCTTAAATTGGGGAGCGGGGTTTAATGAGCAGTTCTTC,CASSLNWGAGFNEQFF
.,15,TRBV5-5,TRBJ2-6,TRBD1,TGTGCCAGCAGAGTAACAGGGGGTGGGGCCAACGTCCTGACTTTC,CASRVTGGGANVLTF
few,15,TRBV3-1,TRBJ1-2,TRBD1,TGTGCCAGCAGCCCGGAGACAGGGGGCCGGTTTGGCTACACCTTC,CASSPETGGRFGYTF
.,15,TRBV10-2,TRBJ2-1,.,TGCGCCACCTCCCGTGGGATGCAGGGGTACAATGAGCAGTTCTTC,CATSRGMQGYNEQFF
.,15,TRBV6-5,TRBJ2-1,.,TGTGCCAGCAGTTACAAGGGTCCCCCTTACAATGAGCAGTTCTTC,CASSYKGPPYNEQFF
.,12,TRBV12-5,TRBJ2-5,.,TGTGCTAGTGGTTTGGTATCCGAGACCCAGTACTTC,CASGLVSETQYF
.,15,TRBV28,TRBJ2-1,TRBD2,TGTGCCAGCAGTCCTACTAGCGTCTCCTACAATGAGCAGTTCTTC,CASSPTSVSYNEQFF
few,14,TRBV5-6,TRBJ2-1,TRBD2,TGTGCCAGCACCTTAGGCGGGAGGCACAATGAGCAGTTCTTC,CASTLGGRHNEQFF
.,15,TRBV20-1,TRBJ2-5,TRBD2,TGCAGTGCTAGTCGACTAGCGGGGGGGCAAGAGACCCAGTACTTC,CSASRLAGGQETQYF
.,15,TRBV12-3/TRBV12-4,TRBJ2-1,TRBD2,TGTGCCAGCAGCAGGACTAGCGGGGGTTGGAATGAGCAGTTCTTC,CASSRTSGGWNEQFF
.,13,TRBV29-1,TRBJ2-7,TRBD1,TGCAGCGTTGAAAAAGGGGGCGAGTCCGAGCAGTACTTC,CSVEKGGESEQYF
few,16,TRBV19,TRBJ2-1,.,TGTGCCAGTAAGGAGACTACGTCTTTCTCCTACAATGAGCAGTTCTTC,CASKETTSFSYNEQFF
.,19,TRBV5-6,TRBJ2-3,TRBD2,TGTGCCAGCACCGCCCCTACTGGTCTAGCGGGAGGAAGTACAGATACGCAGTATTTT,CASTAPTGLAGGSTDTQYF